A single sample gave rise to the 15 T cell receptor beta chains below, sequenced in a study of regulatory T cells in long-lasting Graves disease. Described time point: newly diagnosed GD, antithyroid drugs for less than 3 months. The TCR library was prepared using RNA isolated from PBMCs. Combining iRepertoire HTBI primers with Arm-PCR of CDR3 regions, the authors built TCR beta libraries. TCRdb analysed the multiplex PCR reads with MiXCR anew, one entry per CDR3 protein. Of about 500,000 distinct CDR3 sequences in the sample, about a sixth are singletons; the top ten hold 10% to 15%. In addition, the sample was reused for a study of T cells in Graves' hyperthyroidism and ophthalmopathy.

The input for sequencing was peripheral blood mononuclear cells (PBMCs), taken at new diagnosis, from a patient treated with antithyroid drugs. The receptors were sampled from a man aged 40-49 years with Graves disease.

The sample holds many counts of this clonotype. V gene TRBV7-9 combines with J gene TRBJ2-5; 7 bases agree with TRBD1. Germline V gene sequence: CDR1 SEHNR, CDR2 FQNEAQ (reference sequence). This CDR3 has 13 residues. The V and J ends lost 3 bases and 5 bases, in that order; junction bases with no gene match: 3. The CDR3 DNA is TGTGCCAGCAGCTTGGACAGGTTGGAGACCCAGTACTTC. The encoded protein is CASSLDRLETQYF.

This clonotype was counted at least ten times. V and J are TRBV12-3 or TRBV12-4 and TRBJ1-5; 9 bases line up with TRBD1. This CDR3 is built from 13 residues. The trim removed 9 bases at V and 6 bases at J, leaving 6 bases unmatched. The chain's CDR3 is CASRDREFQPQHF. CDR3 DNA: TGTGCCAGTCGGGACAGGGAATTTCAGCCCCAGCATTTT.

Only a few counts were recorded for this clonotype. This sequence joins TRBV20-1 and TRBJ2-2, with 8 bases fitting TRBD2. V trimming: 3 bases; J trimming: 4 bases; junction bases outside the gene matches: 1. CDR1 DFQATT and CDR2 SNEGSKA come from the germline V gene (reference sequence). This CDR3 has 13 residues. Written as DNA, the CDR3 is TGCAGTGCTAGTAGCGGGACCACCGGGGAGCTGTTTTTT. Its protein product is CSASSGTTGELFF.

The CDR3 coding sequence is TGTGCCAGTGGGGTTTCGGGGGAGACCCAGTACTTC. Protein sequence: CASGVSGETQYF. The V call is TRBV27, the J call TRBJ2-5; weak D call: TRBD2 (5 bases). The CDR3 extends over 12 amino acids. CDR1 and CDR2 from the germline V gene are MNHEY and SMNVEV (reference sequence). The V end was cut by 9 bases, the J end by 5 bases, with 13 bases between.

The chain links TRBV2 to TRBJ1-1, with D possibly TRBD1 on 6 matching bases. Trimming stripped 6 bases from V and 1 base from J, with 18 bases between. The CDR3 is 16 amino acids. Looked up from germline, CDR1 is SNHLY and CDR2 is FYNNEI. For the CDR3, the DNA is TGTGCCAGCAGGGTTACAGGGACCCACACGAACACTGAAGCTTTCTTT. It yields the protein CASRVTGTHTNTEAFF.

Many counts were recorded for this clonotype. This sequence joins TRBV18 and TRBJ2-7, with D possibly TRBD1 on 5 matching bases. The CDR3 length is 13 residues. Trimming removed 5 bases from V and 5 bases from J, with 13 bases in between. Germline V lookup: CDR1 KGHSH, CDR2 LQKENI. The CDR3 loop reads CASSRTTVDEQYF. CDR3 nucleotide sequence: TGTGCCAGCTCAAGAACGACAGTCGACGAGCAGTACTTC. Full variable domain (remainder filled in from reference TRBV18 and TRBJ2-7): NAGVMQNPRHLVRRRGQEARLRCSPMKGHSHVYWYRQLPEEGLKFMVYLQKENIIDESGMPKERFSAEFPKEGPSILRIQQVVRGDSAAYFCASSRTTVDEQYFGPGTRLTVT.

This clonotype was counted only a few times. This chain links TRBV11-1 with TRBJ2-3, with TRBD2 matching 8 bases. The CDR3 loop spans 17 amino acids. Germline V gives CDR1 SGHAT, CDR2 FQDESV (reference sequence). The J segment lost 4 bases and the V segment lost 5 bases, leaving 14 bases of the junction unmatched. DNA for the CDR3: TGTGCCAGCAGCCGTCTCGGGTTTGGCGGGAGGTCAGATACGCAGTATTTT. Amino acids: CASSRLGFGGRSDTQYF.

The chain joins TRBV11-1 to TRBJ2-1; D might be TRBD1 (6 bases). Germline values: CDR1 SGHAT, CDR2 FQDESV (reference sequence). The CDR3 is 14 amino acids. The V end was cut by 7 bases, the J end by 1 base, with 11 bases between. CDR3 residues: CASKGERSYNEQFF. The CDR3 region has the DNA TGTGCCAGCAAGGGGGAAAGGTCCTACAATGAGCAGTTCTTC. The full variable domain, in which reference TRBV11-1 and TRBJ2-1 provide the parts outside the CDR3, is EAEVAQSPRYKITEKSQAVAFWCDPISGHATLYWYRQILGQGPELLVQFQDESVVDDSQLPKDRFSAERLKGVDSTLKIQPAELGDSAMYLCASKGERSYNEQFFGPGTRLTVL.

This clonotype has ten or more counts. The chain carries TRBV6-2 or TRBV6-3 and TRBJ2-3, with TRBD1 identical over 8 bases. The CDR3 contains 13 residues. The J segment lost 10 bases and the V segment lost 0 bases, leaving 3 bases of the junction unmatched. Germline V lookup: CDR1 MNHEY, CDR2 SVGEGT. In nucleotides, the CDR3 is TGTGCCAGCAGTTACTCGAGGACAGGGTCGCAGTATTTT. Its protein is CASSYSRTGSQYF.

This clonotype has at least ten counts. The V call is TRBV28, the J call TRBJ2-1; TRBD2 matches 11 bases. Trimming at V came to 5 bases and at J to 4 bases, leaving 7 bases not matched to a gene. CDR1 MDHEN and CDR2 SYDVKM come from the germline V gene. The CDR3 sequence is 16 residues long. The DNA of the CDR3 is TGTGCCAGCAGTATAAGGACTAGCGGGCTTTACAATGAGCAGTTCTTC. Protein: CASSIRTSGLYNEQFF. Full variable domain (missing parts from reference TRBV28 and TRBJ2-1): DVKVTQSSRYLVKRTGEKVFLECVQDMDHENMFWYRQDPGLGLRLIYFSYDVKMKEKGDIPEGYSVSREKKERFSLILESASTNQTSMYLCASSIRTSGLYNEQFFGPGTRLTVL.

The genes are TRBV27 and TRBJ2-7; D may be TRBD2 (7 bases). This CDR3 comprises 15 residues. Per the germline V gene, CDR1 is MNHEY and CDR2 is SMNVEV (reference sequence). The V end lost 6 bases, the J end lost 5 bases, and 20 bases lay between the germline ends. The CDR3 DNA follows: TGTGCCAGCAGATCCCTGGGGGCGGGAGAGGACGAGCAGTACTTC. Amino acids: CASRSLGAGEDEQYF.

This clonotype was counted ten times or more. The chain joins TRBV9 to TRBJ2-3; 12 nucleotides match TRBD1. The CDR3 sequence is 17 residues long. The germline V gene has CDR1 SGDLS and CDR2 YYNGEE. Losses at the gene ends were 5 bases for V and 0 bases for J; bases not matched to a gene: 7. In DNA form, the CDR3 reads TGTGCCAGCAGTACCGGGACAGGGGGCAGAAGCACAGATACGCAGTATTTT. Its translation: CASSTGTGGRSTDTQYF.

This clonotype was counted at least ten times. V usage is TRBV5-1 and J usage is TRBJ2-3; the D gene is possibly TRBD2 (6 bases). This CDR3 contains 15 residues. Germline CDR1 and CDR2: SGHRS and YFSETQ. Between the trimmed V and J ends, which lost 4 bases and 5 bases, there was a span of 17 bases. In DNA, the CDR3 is TGCGCCAGCAGCCGTTTGGGCGGGACGGTAGATACGCAGTATTTT. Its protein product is CASSRLGGTVDTQYF.

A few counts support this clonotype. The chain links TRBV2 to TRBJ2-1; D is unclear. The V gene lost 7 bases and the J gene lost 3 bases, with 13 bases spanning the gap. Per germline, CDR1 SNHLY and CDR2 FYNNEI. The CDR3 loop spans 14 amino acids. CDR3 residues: CASNTAKGYNEQFF. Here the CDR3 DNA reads TGTGCCAGCAATACCGCGAAGGGCTACAATGAGCAGTTCTTC.

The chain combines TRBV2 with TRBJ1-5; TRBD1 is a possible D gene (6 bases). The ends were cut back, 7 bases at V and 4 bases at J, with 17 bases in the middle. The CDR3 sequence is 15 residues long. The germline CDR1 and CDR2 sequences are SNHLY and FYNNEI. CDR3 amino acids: CASTTDRGRNQPQHF. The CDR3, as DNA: TGTGCCAGCACTACGGACAGAGGGAGGAATCAGCCCCAGCATTTT.